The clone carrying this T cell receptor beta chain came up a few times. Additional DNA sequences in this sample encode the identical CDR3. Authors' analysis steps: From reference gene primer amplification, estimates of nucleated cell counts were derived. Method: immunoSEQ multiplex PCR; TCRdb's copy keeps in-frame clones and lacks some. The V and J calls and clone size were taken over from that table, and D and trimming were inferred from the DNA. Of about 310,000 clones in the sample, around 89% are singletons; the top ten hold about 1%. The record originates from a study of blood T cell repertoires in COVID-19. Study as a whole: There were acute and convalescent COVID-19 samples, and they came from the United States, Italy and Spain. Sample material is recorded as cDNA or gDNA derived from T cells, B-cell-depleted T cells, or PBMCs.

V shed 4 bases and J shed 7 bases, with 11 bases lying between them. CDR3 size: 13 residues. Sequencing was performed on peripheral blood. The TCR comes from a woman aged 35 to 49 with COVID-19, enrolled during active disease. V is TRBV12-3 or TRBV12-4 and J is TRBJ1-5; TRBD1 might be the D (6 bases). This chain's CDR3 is CASSSGEGQPQHF. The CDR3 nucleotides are TGTGCCAGCAGTTCAGGGGAAGGGCAGCCCCAGCATTTT.